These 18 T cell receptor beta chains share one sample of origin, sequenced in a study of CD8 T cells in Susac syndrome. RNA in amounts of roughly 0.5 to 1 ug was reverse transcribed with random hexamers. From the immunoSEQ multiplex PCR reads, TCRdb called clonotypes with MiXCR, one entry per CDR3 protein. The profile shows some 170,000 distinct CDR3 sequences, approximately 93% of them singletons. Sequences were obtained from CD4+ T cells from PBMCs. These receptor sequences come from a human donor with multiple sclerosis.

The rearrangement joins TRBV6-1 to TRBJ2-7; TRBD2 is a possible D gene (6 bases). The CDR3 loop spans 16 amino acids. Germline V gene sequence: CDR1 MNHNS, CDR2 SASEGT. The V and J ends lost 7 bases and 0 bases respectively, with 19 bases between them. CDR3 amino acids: CASTRGFDGGSYEQYF. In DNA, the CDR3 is TGTGCCAGCACGCGGGGATTTGACGGCGGCTCCTACGAGCAGTACTTC.

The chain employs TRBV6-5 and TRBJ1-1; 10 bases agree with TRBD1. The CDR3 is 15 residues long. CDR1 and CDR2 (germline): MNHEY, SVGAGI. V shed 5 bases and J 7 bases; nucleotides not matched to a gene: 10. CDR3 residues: CASSVRQGATDEAFF. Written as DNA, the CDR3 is TGTGCCAGCAGTGTTCGACAGGGGGCAACCGATGAAGCTTTCTTT.

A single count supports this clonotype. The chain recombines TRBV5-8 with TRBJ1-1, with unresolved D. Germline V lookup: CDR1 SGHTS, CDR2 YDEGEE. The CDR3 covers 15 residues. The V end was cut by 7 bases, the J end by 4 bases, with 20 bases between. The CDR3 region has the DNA TGTGCCAGCCCTACCAGCCGACCGGGAAGCACTGAAGCTTTCTTT. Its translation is CASPTSRPGSTEAFF.

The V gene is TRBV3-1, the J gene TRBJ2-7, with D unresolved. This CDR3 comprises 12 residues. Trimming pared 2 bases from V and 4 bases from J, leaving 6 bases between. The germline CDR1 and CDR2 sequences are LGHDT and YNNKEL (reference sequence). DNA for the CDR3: TGTGCCAGCAGCCAACTGGATTACGAGCAGTACTTC. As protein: CASSQLDYEQYF.

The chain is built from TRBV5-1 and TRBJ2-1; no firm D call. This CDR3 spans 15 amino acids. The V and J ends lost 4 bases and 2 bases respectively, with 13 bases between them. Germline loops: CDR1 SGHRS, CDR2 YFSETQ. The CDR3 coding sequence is TGCGCCAGCAGCCCCCAACTGGCCCCCTACAATGAGCAGTTCTTC. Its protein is CASSPQLAPYNEQFF.

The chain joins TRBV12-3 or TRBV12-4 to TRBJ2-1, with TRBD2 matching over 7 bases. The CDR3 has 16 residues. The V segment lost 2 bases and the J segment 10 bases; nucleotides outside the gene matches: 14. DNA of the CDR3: TGTGCCAGCAGTTTATGGGGGGGAGGGGCGAAGGGCGAGCAGTTCTTC. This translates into CASSLWGGGAKGEQFF.

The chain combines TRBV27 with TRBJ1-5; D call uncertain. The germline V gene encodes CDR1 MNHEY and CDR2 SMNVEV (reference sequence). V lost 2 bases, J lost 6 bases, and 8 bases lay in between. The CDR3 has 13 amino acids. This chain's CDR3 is CASSLSTVQPQHF. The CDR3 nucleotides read TGTGCCAGCAGTTTAAGTACGGTTCAGCCCCAGCATTTT.

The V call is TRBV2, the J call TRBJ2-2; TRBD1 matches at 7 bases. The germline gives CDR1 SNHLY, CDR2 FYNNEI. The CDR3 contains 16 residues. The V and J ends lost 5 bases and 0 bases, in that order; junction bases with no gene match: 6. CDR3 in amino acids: CASSSRTGTNTGELFF. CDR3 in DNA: TGTGCCAGCAGTTCCAGGACAGGAACGAACACCGGGGAGCTGTTTTTT.

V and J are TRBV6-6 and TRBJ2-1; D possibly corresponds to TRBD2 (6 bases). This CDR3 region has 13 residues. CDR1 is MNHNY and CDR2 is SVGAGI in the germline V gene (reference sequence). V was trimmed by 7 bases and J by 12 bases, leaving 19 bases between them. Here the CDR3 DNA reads TGTGCCAGCACAAGGGGAGAGGGGCGGGGGCAGTTCTTC. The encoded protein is CASTRGEGRGQFF.

The CDR3 coding sequence is TGTGCCAGCAGCCAGGTCAGGGGAGCTGAAGCTTTCTTT. This translates into CASSQVRGAEAFF. The chain has TRBV3-1 and TRBJ1-1, with D maybe TRBD1 (6 bases). Germline V lookup: CDR1 LGHDT, CDR2 YNNKEL (reference sequence). The CDR3 extends over 13 amino acids. V dropped 3 bases and J dropped 6 bases, with 11 bases sitting between them. Combining the CDR3 with reference TRBV3-1 and TRBJ1-1 gives the whole variable domain DTAVSQTPKYLVTQMGNDKSIKCEQNLGHDTMYWYKQDSKKFLKIMFSYNNKELIINETVPNRFSPKSPDKAHLNLHINSLELGDSAVYFCASSQVRGAEAFFGQGTRLTVV.

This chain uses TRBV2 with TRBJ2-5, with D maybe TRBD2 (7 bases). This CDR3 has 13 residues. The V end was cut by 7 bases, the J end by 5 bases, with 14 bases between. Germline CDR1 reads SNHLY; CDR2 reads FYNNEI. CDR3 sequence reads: CASTRTAGETQYF. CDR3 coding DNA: TGTGCCAGCACCAGGACAGCGGGGGAGACCCAGTACTTC.

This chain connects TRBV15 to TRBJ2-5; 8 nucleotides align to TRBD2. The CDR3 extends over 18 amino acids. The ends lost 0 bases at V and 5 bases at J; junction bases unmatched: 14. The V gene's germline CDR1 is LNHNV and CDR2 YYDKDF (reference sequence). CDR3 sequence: CATSRDPPAGVAMETQYF. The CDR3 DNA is TGTGCCACCAGCAGAGATCCCCCAGCGGGAGTTGCTATGGAGACCCAGTACTTC.

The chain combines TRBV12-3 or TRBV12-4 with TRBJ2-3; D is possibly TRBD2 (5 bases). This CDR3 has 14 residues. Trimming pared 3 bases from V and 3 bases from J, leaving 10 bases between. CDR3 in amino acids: CASSLGSQTDTQYF. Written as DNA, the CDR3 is TGTGCCAGCAGTTTGGGGAGTCAGACAGATACGCAGTATTTT.

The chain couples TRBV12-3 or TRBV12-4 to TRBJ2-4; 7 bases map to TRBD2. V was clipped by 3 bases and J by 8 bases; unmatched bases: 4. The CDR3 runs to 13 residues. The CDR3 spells CASSFAGVDIQYF. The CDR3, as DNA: TGTGCCAGCAGTTTTGCGGGGGTAGACATTCAGTACTTC.

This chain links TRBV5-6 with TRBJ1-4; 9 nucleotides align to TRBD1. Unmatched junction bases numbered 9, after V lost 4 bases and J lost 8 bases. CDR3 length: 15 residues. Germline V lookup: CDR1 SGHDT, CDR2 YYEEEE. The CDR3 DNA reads TGTGCCAGCAGCCTCCCGGGACAGGGAGAAGAAAAACTGTTTTTT. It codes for CASSLPGQGEEKLFF.

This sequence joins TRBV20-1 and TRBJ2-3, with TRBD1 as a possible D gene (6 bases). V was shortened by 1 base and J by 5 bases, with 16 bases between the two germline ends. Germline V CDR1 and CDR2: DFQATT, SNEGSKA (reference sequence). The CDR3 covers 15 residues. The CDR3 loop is CSARAPQGSGDTQYF. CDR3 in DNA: TGCAGTGCTAGAGCACCCCAGGGGTCGGGAGATACGCAGTATTTT.

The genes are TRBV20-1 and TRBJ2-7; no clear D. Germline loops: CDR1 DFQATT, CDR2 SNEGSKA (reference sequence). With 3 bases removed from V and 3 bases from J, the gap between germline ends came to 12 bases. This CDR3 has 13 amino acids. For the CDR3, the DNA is TGCAGTGCTAGTATTTCTGGCGTCTACGAGCAGTACTTC. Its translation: CSASISGVYEQYF.

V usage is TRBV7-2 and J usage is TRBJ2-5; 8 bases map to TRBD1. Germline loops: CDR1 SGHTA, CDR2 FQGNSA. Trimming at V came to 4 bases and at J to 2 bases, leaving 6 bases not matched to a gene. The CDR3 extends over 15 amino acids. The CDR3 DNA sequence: TGTGCCAGCAGCTCCCACGGGACAGGACAAGAGACCCAGTACTTC. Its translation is CASSSHGTGQETQYF.